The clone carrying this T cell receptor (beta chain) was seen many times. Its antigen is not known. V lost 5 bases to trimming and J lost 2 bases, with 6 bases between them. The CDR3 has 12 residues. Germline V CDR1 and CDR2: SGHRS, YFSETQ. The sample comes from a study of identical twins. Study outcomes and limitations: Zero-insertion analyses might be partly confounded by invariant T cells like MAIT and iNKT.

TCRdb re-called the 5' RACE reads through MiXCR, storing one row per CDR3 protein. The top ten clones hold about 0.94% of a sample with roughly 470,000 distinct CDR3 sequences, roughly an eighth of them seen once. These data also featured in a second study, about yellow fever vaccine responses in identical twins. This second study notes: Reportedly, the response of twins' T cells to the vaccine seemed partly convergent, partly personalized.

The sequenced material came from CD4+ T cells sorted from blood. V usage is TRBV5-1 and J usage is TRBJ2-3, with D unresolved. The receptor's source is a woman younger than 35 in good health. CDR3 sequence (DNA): TGCGCCAGCAGTGGGGACACAGATACGCAGTATTTT. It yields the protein CASSGDTDTQYF.